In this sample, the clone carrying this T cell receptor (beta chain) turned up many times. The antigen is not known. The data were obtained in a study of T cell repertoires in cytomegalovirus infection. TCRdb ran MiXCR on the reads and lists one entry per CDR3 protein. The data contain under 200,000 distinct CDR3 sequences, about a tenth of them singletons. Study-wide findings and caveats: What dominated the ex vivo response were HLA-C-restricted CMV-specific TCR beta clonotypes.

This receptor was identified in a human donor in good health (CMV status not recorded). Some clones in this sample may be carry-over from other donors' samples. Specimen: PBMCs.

CDR3 protein: CASSPGTYSEQYF. The CDR3 DNA sequence: TGTGCCAGCAGCCCGGGGACGTATTCGGAGCAGTACTTC. The chain employs TRBV12-3 or TRBV12-4 and TRBJ2-7; TRBD1 or TRBD2 may be the D gene (5 bases each). V was cut by 6 bases and J by 7 bases, with 16 bases left in between. This CDR3 comprises 13 residues.